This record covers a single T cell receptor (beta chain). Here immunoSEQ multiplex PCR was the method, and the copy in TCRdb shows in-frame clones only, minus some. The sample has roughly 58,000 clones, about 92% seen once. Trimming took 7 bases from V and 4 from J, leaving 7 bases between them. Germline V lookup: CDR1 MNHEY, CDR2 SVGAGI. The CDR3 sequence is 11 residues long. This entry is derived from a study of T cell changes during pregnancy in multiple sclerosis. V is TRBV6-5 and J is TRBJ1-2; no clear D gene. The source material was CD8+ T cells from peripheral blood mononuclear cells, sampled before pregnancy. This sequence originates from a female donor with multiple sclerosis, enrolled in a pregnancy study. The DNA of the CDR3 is TGTGCCAGCACTACCGGCTATGGCTACACCTTC. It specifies CASTTGYGYTF.